One sample yielded the 17 T cell receptor beta chains listed below, sequenced in a study of T cell responses to AZD1222 COVID-19 vaccine. Only in-frame clones appear in the TCRdb table, and some are missing; sequencing was by immunoSEQ multiplex PCR. This table has 150,000 to 200,000 clones, around nine tenths appearing once. The source was peripheral blood, collected on day 0 of AZD1222 vaccination. These receptors all stem from an adult in good health.

The chain uses TRBV5-1 and TRBJ1-1, with D unresolved. Per the germline V gene, CDR1 is SGHRS and CDR2 is YFSETQ. V was cut by 4 bases and J by 1 base, with 14 bases left in between. The CDR3 runs to 15 residues. DNA for the CDR3: TGCGCCAGCAGCCCTTATGCGGGGTCGAACACTGAAGCTTTCTTT. It specifies CASSPYAGSNTEAFF.

V and J are TRBV30 and TRBJ2-7; TRBD1 might be the D (5 bases). This CDR3 is 15 amino acids long. V shed 0 bases and J shed 4 bases, with 16 bases lying between them. Germline values: CDR1 GTSNPN, CDR2 SVGIG (reference sequence). The CDR3 reads CAWSVSRAPRYEQYF. The CDR3 coding sequence is TGTGCCTGGAGTGTATCCAGGGCCCCCCGGTACGAGCAGTACTTC.

The genes are TRBV6-2 or TRBV6-3 and TRBJ1-6; 10 bases align to TRBD1. The CDR3 runs to 15 residues. With V trimmed by 2 bases and J by 10 bases, 5 bases remained unmatched. Germline-derived CDR1 and CDR2 are MNHEY and SVGEGT. In DNA form, the CDR3 reads TGTGCCAGCAGTTACCTGGGACAGGGGAAATCACCCCTCCACTTT. It translates to CASSYLGQGKSPLHF.

The rearrangement uses TRBV10-3 and TRBJ1-4; D unresolved. Trimming removed 2 bases at V and 8 bases at J, with 9 bases between. The V gene's germline CDR1 is ENHRY and CDR2 SYGVKD. This CDR3 is 13 amino acids long. The CDR3: CAISERGSEKLFF. The CDR3 DNA sequence: TGTGCCATCAGTGAGAGAGGGAGCGAAAAACTGTTTTTT.

The chain combines TRBV5-1 with TRBJ2-7; 7 bases line up with TRBD1. The CDR3 extends over 13 amino acids. V was pared by 7 bases and J by 2 bases, with 6 bases of the junction left unmatched. Germline values: CDR1 SGHRS, CDR2 YFSETQ. This CDR3 is CASGTGVAYEQYF. The CDR3 nucleotides are TGCGCCAGCGGAACAGGGGTTGCCTACGAGCAGTACTTC.

The chain employs TRBV6-5 and TRBJ2-2, with 7 nucleotides matching TRBD2. J gave up 3 bases and V 11 bases, and 9 bases lay outside the gene matches. Germline V gene lookup returns CDR1 MNHEY and CDR2 SVGAGI. This CDR3 region has 14 residues. This CDR3 is CAGARGEDTGELFF. The CDR3 DNA is TGTGCCGGCGCACGGGGGGAGGACACCGGGGAGCTGTTTTTT.

The chain recombines TRBV4-2 with TRBJ2-1; 13 bases align to TRBD2. Germline values: CDR1 LGHNA, CDR2 YNFKEQ. With V trimmed by 4 bases and J by 6 bases, 3 bases remained unmatched. The CDR3 is 15 amino acids. The chain's CDR3 is CASSLTSGRANEQFF. The DNA of the CDR3 is TGTGCCAGCAGCCTCACTAGCGGGAGGGCCAATGAGCAGTTCTTC.

The rearrangement uses TRBV15 and TRBJ1-5; D gene unclear. Between the trimmed V and J ends, which lost 1 base and 6 bases, there was a span of 13 bases. The CDR3 has 15 residues. Germline CDR1 and CDR2: LNHNV and YYDKDF (reference sequence). The DNA of the CDR3 is TGTGCCACCAGCAGAGGTCGGGGTGAGGGTCAGCCCCAGCATTTT. Translation: CATSRGRGEGQPQHF.

Of note for this clone: At one boundary the junction diverges from the germline segment, which might be a read error. The chain carries TRBV30 and TRBJ1-2; TRBD1 is a possible D gene (6 bases). The germline V gene encodes CDR1 GTSNPN and CDR2 SVGIG (reference sequence). CDR3 length equals 12 residues. The CDR3 protein is CAWSAGQSEGAF. The DNA of the CDR3 is TGTGCCTGGAGCGCCGGACAGTCAGAAGGCGCCTTC.

V gene TRBV28 combines with J gene TRBJ2-1; possible D gene TRBD2, 5 bases. The V gene lost 3 bases and the J gene lost 4 bases, with 13 bases spanning the gap. The V gene's germline CDR1 is MDHEN and CDR2 SYDVKM. This CDR3 spans 15 amino acids. For the CDR3, the DNA is TGTGCCAGCAGTTTGGCGGGTGGAGGATACAATGAGCAGTTCTTC. Residues: CASSLAGGGYNEQFF. Based on the CDR3 plus reference TRBV28 and TRBJ2-1, the full variable domain is DVKVTQSSRYLVKRTGEKVFLECVQDMDHENMFWYRQDPGLGLRLIYFSYDVKMKEKGDIPEGYSVSREKKERFSLILESASTNQTSMYLCASSLAGGGYNEQFFGPGTRLTVL.

The rearrangement links TRBV24-1 to TRBJ2-3; D is ambiguous. CDR1 is KGHDR, CDR2 SFDVKD, per germline. The CDR3 sequence is 15 residues long. Trimming removed 6 bases from V and 0 bases from J, with 12 bases in between. The CDR3 DNA reads as TGTGCCACCAGTTCGGTAGAGAGGAGCACAGATACGCAGTATTTT. This encodes CATSSVERSTDTQYF.

This sequence joins TRBV7-2 and TRBJ2-3, with TRBD2 matching over 7 bases. This CDR3 contains 15 residues. Trimming removed 3 bases from V and 0 bases from J; junction bases left unmatched: 3. CDR1 and CDR2 (germline): SGHTA, FQGNSA. DNA of the CDR3: TGTGCCAGCAGCTTGAGCGGGGTCAGCACAGATACGCAGTATTTT. It translates to CASSLSGVSTDTQYF.

Here the CDR3 DNA reads TGTGCCAGCAGATTACTGACCGCTGCTGGCACTGAAGCTTTCTTT. As protein: CASRLLTAAGTEAFF. The V call is TRBV5-5, the J call TRBJ1-1; D is uncertain. The CDR3 consists of 15 residues. Germline CDR1 is SGHKS and CDR2 is YYEKEE (reference sequence). The V gene lost 5 bases and the J gene lost 4 bases, with 18 bases spanning the gap.

CDR3 sequence: CASSLTTEVGHGYTF. Here the CDR3 DNA reads TGTGCCAGCAGCTTGACGACAGAAGTGGGACATGGCTACACCTTC. The chain joins TRBV5-5 to TRBJ1-2; a weak D match, TRBD1 (5 bases). This CDR3 is 15 amino acids long. CDR1 is SGHKS, CDR2 YYEKEE, per germline (reference sequence). Trimming pared 1 base from V and 6 bases from J, leaving 16 bases between.

The chain links TRBV28 to TRBJ1-2; 7 bases are shared with TRBD1. Germline assignment: CDR1 MDHEN and CDR2 SYDVKM. The CDR3 extends over 22 amino acids. Germline trimming cut 5 bases from V and 5 bases from J; bases unmatched to any gene: 32. The CDR3 bases are TGTGCCAGCAGTGCAATAAGCTCTAAAGGTCCAAAGGGACAGCTAGAGACTTATGGCTACACCTTC. Its translation: CASSAISSKGPKGQLETYGYTF.

The CDR3 loop reads CASSHLPGQGAIDNQPQHF. The CDR3 DNA is TGCGCCAGCAGCCATCTTCCGGGACAGGGGGCCATAGATAATCAGCCCCAGCATTTT. This chain joins TRBV4-1 and TRBJ1-5; the match to TRBD1 covers 12 bases. There are 19 residues in the CDR3. CDR1 and CDR2 from the germline V gene are MGHRA and YSYEKL. J was trimmed by 4 bases and V by 3 bases; bases with no gene match: 13.

This sequence joins TRBV19 and TRBJ2-3; D is possibly TRBD1 (7 bases). The CDR3 is 15 amino acids. Trimming removed 3 bases at V and 0 bases at J, with 10 bases between. Germline CDR1 LNHDA, CDR2 SQIVND (reference sequence). The CDR3 here is CASSMEGASTDTQYF. The CDR3, as DNA: TGTGCCAGTAGTATGGAGGGGGCGAGCACAGATACGCAGTATTTT.